Below, 21 T cell receptor beta chains from the same sample are listed, as sequenced in a study of immune cell composition in non-small cell lung cancer. The normal lung sample lay at least 3 cm, and maximally far, from the tumour. Profiled with immunoSEQ multiplex PCR; TCRdb holds only in-frame clones, not every one. The top ten clones hold less than 20% of a sample with some 2,600 clones, around 73% of them seen once. This same sample was also part of a study on CD4 T cells in lung cancer.

Material: non-adjacent lung tissue. These receptors were obtained from a human donor with non-small cell lung cancer.

V gene TRBV7-2 combines with J gene TRBJ1-4, with TRBD1 as a possible D gene (6 bases). Deletions cut 5 bases from V and 8 bases from J, with 18 bases between. Per germline, CDR1 SGHTA and CDR2 FQGNSA. The CDR3 extends over 15 amino acids. CDR3 sequence reads: CASSPRGGRGEKLFF. CDR3 in DNA: TGTGCCAGCAGCCCAAGGGGGGGGCGAGGAGAAAAACTGTTTTTT.

This clone qualifies as large (0.1 to 1%). The J gene is TRBJ2-5, the V gene TRBV6-1, with TRBD2 identical over 10 bases. The J segment lost 5 bases and the V segment lost 6 bases, leaving 6 bases of the junction unmatched. The CDR3 totals 14 residues. The germline V gene encodes CDR1 MNHNS and CDR2 SASEGT. The CDR3 sequence: CASRDSGGLETQYF. The CDR3 DNA is TGTGCCAGCAGGGATAGCGGGGGGCTGGAGACCCAGTACTTC.

V gene TRBV6-4 combines with J gene TRBJ2-3; tentatively, D is TRBD2 (7 bases). CDR1 and CDR2 (germline): MRHNA, SNTAGT. The V gene lost 3 bases and the J gene lost 0 bases, with 10 bases spanning the gap. There are 15 residues in the CDR3. CDR3 sequence reads: CASSEEGGSTDTQYF. As DNA, the CDR3 is TGTGCCAGCAGTGAAGAGGGGGGGAGCACAGATACGCAGTATTTT.

On this clone itself: At one boundary the junction diverges from the germline segment, which might be a read error. This chain links TRBV4-2 with TRBJ1-3, with 7 positions matching TRBD1. The germline CDR1 and CDR2 sequences are LGHNA and YNFKEQ. This CDR3 is built from 18 residues. DNA of the CDR3: TGTGCCGGCAGCCAAGTCTTTACAGGGGCACTCTCTGGAAACACCATATATTTT. Residues: CAGSQVFTGALSGNTIYF.

The chain has TRBV18 and TRBJ1-1, with D possibly matching TRBD1 (6 bases). CDR3 length equals 15 residues. Looked up from germline, CDR1 is KGHSH and CDR2 is LQKENI. V gave up 3 bases and J gave up 1 base, with 12 bases separating them. This chain's CDR3 is CASSPGGQRNTEAFF. The CDR3 DNA reads TGTGCCAGCTCACCCGGGGGGCAGAGGAACACTGAAGCTTTCTTT. Looking up the rest from reference TRBV18 and TRBJ1-1 gives the full variable domain: NAGVMQNPRHLVRRRGQEARLRCSPMKGHSHVYWYRQLPEEGLKFMVYLQKENIIDESGMPKERFSAEFPKEGPSILRIQQVVRGDSAAYFCASSPGGQRNTEAFFGQGTRLTVV.

The chain employs TRBV7-9 and TRBJ2-5; D possibly corresponds to TRBD2 (7 bases). The CDR3 covers 15 residues. V was clipped by 2 bases and J by 5 bases, with 15 bases between them. Germline CDR1 is SEHNR and CDR2 is FQNEAQ (reference sequence). The CDR3 nucleotides read TGTGCCAGCAGCTTATATCGGGGGGCCGGGGAGACCCAGTACTTC. Translated, it gives CASSLYRGAGETQYF.

This clone was counted between two and nine times. The V and J genes are TRBV4-3 and TRBJ1-4; D is uncertain. Germline V gene data show CDR1 as LGHNA and CDR2 as YSLEER. The CDR3 extends over 15 amino acids. Trimming took off 4 bases at V and 4 bases at J, with 13 bases between the two ends. CDR3 sequence (DNA): TGCGCCAGCAGCCTAGATCTAGGATATAATGAAAAACTGTTTTTT. It is translated as CASSLDLGYNEKLFF.

This chain links TRBV6-5 with TRBJ1-6, with TRBD1 matching 9 bases. Germline V gene data show CDR1 as MNHEY and CDR2 as SVGAGI. The V segment lost 5 bases and the J segment 7 bases; nucleotides outside the gene matches: 3. The CDR3 sequence is 14 residues long. CDR3 bases: TGTGCCAGCAGTCCCACAGGGGGCAATTCACCCCTCCACTTT. Its translation is CASSPTGGNSPLHF.

The CDR3 coding sequence is TGCGCCAGCAGCCAAGATGATTCTAGGAGCACAGATACGCAGTATTTT. This sequence encodes CASSQDDSRSTDTQYF. V and J are TRBV4-1 and TRBJ2-3; D is unresolved. This CDR3 contains 16 residues. The V gene lost 0 bases and the J gene lost 0 bases, with 10 bases spanning the gap. Germline V gives CDR1 MGHRA, CDR2 YSYEKL.

The rearrangement uses TRBV7-8 and TRBJ1-2, with unresolved D. The CDR3 length is 14 residues. Germline V gives CDR1 SGHVS, CDR2 FQNEAQ. Trimming left V 3 bases short and J 5 bases short, with 13 bases between. Written as DNA, the CDR3 is TGTGCCAGCAGCTTTGGAGGGATGTTTTATGGCTACACCTTC. Translation: CASSFGGMFYGYTF.

The chain links TRBV7-2 to TRBJ1-2; D not certain. Per the germline V gene, CDR1 is SGHTA and CDR2 is FQGNSA. The length of the CDR3 is 14 residues. V lost 3 bases and J lost 5, with 13 bases in between. CDR3 nucleotides: TGTGCCAGCAGCTTTGGAGGGATGTTTTATGGCTACACCTTC. This gives the protein CASSFGGMFYGYTF.

J is TRBJ2-2 and V is TRBV7-9; TRBD2 aligns across 14 bases. Germline CDR1 and CDR2: SEHNR and FQNEAQ (reference sequence). Trimming at V came to 6 bases and at J to 6 bases, leaving 6 bases not matched to a gene. This CDR3 is 16 amino acids long. The CDR3 sequence: CASSSGLAGGPGELFF. The CDR3 bases are TGTGCCAGCAGTTCTGGACTAGCGGGGGGCCCCGGGGAGCTGTTTTTT.

The chain uses TRBV5-5 and TRBJ1-1; D is uncertain. The germline V and J ends were trimmed by 5 bases and 4 bases, with 12 bases remaining between them. This CDR3 comprises 13 residues. Germline values: CDR1 SGHKS, CDR2 YYEKEE (reference sequence). CDR3 loop: CASRVKPGTEAFF. The CDR3 coding sequence is TGTGCCAGCAGAGTGAAACCGGGCACTGAAGCTTTCTTT.

As for this clone: A junction boundary mismatches the germline segment, possibly from a read error. The rearrangement joins TRBV7-7 to TRBJ2-5, with 10 bases identical to TRBD1. The CDR3 runs 14 residues. Germline CDR1 reads SSHAT; CDR2 reads FNYEAQ (reference sequence). CDR3 protein: CASSSSGQGETQYF. The CDR3 DNA sequence: TGTGCTAGCAGCTCTTCGGGACAGGGGGAGACCCAGTACTTC. The whole variable domain, filled in from reference TRBV7-7 and TRBJ2-5, reads GAGVSQSPRYKVTKRGQDVTLRCDPISSHATLYWYQQALGQGPEFLTYFNYEAQPDKSGLPSDRFSAERPEGSISTLTIQRTEQRDSAMYRCASSSSGQGETQYFGPGTRLLVL.

The chain joins TRBV27 to TRBJ2-7; D remains unclear. V lost 6 bases and J 0 bases, leaving 6 bases between the germline ends. CDR1 MNHEY and CDR2 SMNVEV come from the germline V gene (reference sequence). The CDR3 sequence is 12 residues long. This chain's CDR3 is CASRSNSYEQYF. The CDR3 DNA follows: TGTGCCAGCAGGTCCAACTCCTACGAGCAGTACTTC.

The chain links TRBV2 to TRBJ2-2; D possibly corresponds to TRBD1 (6 bases). CDR1 and CDR2 (germline): SNHLY, FYNNEI. This CDR3 is 15 amino acids long. V lost 0 bases, J lost 3 bases, and 8 bases lay in between. The CDR3 reads CASSEAGAYTGELFF. CDR3 DNA: TGTGCCAGCAGTGAAGCGGGGGCGTACACCGGGGAGCTGTTTTTT.

This chain links TRBV2 with TRBJ2-3; D possibly corresponds to TRBD1 (6 bases). In germline, CDR1 is SNHLY, CDR2 FYNNEI. The CDR3 is 15 residues long. The V end lost 5 bases, the J end lost 4 bases, and 16 bases lay between the germline ends. The CDR3 sequence: CASSPGTRRADTQYF. In DNA, the CDR3 is TGTGCCAGCAGTCCCGGGACACGGCGCGCAGATACGCAGTATTTT.

This chain links TRBV4-3 with TRBJ1-3; 9 bases are a match to TRBD1. Germline CDR1 and CDR2: LGHNA and YSLEER. V trimming: 0 bases; J trimming: 4 bases; junction bases outside the gene matches: 10. This CDR3 has 18 residues. CDR3 loop: CASSQDDAGTGRGNTIYF. In DNA, the CDR3 is TGCGCCAGCAGCCAAGATGATGCCGGGACAGGGCGGGGAAACACCATATATTTT.

The rearrangement uses TRBV7-3 and TRBJ2-5; D is possibly TRBD1 (5 bases). The CDR3 sequence is 15 residues long. Trimming took 2 bases from V and 4 from J, leaving 14 bases between them. Germline CDR1 reads SGHTA; CDR2 reads FQGTGA. The CDR3 DNA follows: TGTGCCAGCAGCTTATCCCCGGACATTGGAGAGACCCAGTACTTC. Translating gives CASSLSPDIGETQYF.

CDR3: CASSPGTRAGELFF. The CDR3 nucleotides read TGTGCCAGCTCACCGGGCACGCGGGCCGGGGAGCTGTTTTTT. This chain uses TRBV18 with TRBJ2-2; TRBD2 might be the D (5 bases). V lost 3 bases to trimming and J lost 6 bases, with 11 bases between them. Germline CDR1 KGHSH, CDR2 LQKENI. The CDR3 covers 14 residues.

This clone appeared a few times. The J gene is TRBJ2-2, the V gene TRBV5-1; TRBD1 matches at 8 bases. Germline CDR1 reads SGHRS; CDR2 reads YFSETQ. Germline trimming cut 5 bases from V and 2 bases from J; bases unmatched to any gene: 5. The CDR3 contains 15 residues. The CDR3 DNA reads as TGCGCCAGCAGAACGGGACAGGTTAACACCGGGGAGCTGTTTTTT. Amino acid sequence: CASRTGQVNTGELFF.